This T cell receptor (beta chain) was identified during a study of Ad26.COV2.S vaccination and SARS-CoV-2 variants. About the study: Enrollment placed the donor in the COV1001 Ad26.COV2.S trial arm.

Trimming took 0 bases from V and 3 from J, leaving 11 bases between them. Germline values: CDR1 KGHDR, CDR2 SFDVKD. The CDR3 is made up of 16 amino acids. Treatment: some 20 received Ad26.COV2.S at low or high dose, single or two shots; 5 received placebo; per-sample allocation not given. Following the first vaccine or placebo injection, samples were taken on day 63. Method: immunoSEQ multiplex PCR; TCRdb's copy keeps in-frame clones and lacks some. Here the sample spans about 250,000 clones, around 85% being singletons. The receptor was isolated from a person aged 18 to 65 who received the Ad26.COV2.S COVID-19 vaccine or a placebo. The material sequenced was peripheral blood, taken in a trial of Ad26.COV2.S vaccine versus placebo. The V gene is TRBV24-1, the J gene TRBJ2-1; possible D gene TRBD2, 6 bases. The CDR3 loop is CATSDLGGLNYNEQFF. The CDR3 DNA sequence: TGTGCCACCAGTGATTTGGGGGGACTTAACTACAATGAGCAGTTCTTC.